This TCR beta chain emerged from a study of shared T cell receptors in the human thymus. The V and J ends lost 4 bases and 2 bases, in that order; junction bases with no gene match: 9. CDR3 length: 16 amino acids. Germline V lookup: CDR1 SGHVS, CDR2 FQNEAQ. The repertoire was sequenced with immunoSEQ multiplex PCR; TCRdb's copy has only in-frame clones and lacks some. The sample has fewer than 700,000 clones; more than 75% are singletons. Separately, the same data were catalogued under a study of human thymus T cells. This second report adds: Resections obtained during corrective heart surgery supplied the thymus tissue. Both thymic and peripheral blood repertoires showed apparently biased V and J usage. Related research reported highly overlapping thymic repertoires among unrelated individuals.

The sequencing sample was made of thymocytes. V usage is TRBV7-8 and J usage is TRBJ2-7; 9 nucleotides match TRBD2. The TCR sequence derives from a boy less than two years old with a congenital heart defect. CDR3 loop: CASSSTSGFSTYEQYF. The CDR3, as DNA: TGTGCCAGCAGCTCGACTAGCGGATTTTCGACCTACGAGCAGTACTTC.